The source of this TCR beta chain is a study of naive CD8 T cells in extremely preterm neonates (dated by TCRdb to about 2017). With regard to the full study: The study compared the TCRbeta CDR3 repertoires of sorted naive CD8+ T cells among four age groups: extremely preterm neonates, term neonates, young children and adults. What the authors observed across the whole study: As limitations, the authors pointed to a small sample size and variable productive template counts among preterm samples. A larger fraction of CDR3 nucleotide sequences was shared among preterm neonates (around 2.7%) than among term neonates (approximately 0.4%), young children (about 0.03%) and adults (0.01%). Prospective longitudinal studies of preterm and term neonates were called for by the authors so that T cell development could be tracked within individuals. Compared with the older groups, preterm CDR3s were shorter and closer to germline, carrying fewer N additions and showing less junctional trimming. Significantly lower iChao1 richness than in all other age groups (p < 0.05) and an even clone distribution were observed in preterm neonates, indicating a less rich repertoire.

TCRbeta CDR3 regions were amplified from genomic DNA by a two-step, bias-controlled multiplex PCR. Primers specific for every TRBV and TRBJ gene segment were used in the multiplex PCR. The immunoSEQ Assay was used to generate the TCRbeta repertoire data. Per the source publication's procedure: A relative-frequency ratio and a modified nearest-neighbor algorithm were applied to filter and cluster reads so that closely related sequences were merged. IMGT annotation was the basis for assigning V, D and J genes to CDR3 sequences. Template counts were corrected for PCR amplification bias and quantified by comparison with synthetic TCR CDR3 analog sequences. Only unique productive sequences, defined as in-frame CDR3 sequences lacking stop codons, were included in the analyses. Clonality, defined as 1 minus Pielou's evenness, and iChao1 richness were computed with the immunoSEQ Analyzer software. JMP was used for statistical testing, with Student's t-test or a non-parametric test applied depending on Shapiro-Wilk normality results. The clones in this table, taken by TCRdb from immuneACCESS, are in-frame only. Not every clone is retained; where verified, under half of the shortfall comes from an unresolved V gene, and the cause of the rest is unknown. The DNA gave D and trimming, while V, J and clone size come from that table. A total of about 4,900 clones appear in this sample, approximately 97% of them only once. The ten largest make up 0.45% to 0.55% of the sample.

Term cord blood came from five elective full-term cesarean deliveries at about 36-42 weeks of gestation, without labor or rupture of membranes. Pregnancies with fetal demise, active maternal HSV infection or known maternal HIV infection were excluded from the study. A FACSAria III cell sorter was used to sort live, Annexin V-negative naive CD8+ T cells (CD3+CD8+CD45RA+CCR7+). Each sample yielded roughly 18,000 to 110,000 sorted naive CD8+ T cells. Mixed venous-arterial cord blood was collected with preassembled standardized sampling kits. Cord blood was held at room temperature and processed no more than 4 hours after collection. Mononuclear cells were isolated from diluted blood by Ficoll-Paque density gradient centrifugation. Mononuclear cells were cryopreserved in around 10% DMSO with approximately 90% FBS and stored long term at -150°C before sorting. Annexin V and antibodies against CD3, CD8, CCR7 and CD45RA were used to stain the thawed cells. The DNeasy Blood and Tissue Kit was used to extract genomic DNA from sorted cell pellets that had been snap-frozen.

In its sample, this clone was seen once. Its antigen target is currently unknown. Per-base quality was not reported, and no clone a single base away is much larger than it. V lost 5 bases and J lost 2 bases; the stretch between them is 24 bases long. Taken from the germline V gene (reference sequence), the CDR1 and CDR2 loops are WNHNN and SYGVQD. CDR3 length: 19 amino acids, cysteine to phenylalanine. The only DNA kept is the CDR3, 57 bases in frame from the first base. The source is a newborn in good health. The chain employs TRBV10-1 and TRBJ2-2, with TRBD1 perhaps the D gene, on 6 matching bases. Sequenced material: naive CD8+ T cells from cord blood. The nucleotide sequence reads TGCGCCAGCAGTAGGTTAAAACAGGGAAACCTCCTTAACACCGGGGAGCTGTTTTTT. It translates as CASSRLKQGNLLNTGELFF.